These 2 T cell receptor beta chains were all obtained from the same sample, sequenced in a study of shared clonotypes between healthy human individuals. Clones were sequenced by immunoSEQ multiplex PCR, and TCRdb holds only the in-frame ones, with some missing. The table records approximately 620,000 clones, approximately 97% of them present only once. The source material was naive CD4+ T cells sorted from blood. Subset in this sample: CD45RA+ positively selected. These receptors were collected from a woman in her 30s in good health.

Details on this clone: Other DNA sequences in this sample translate to the same CDR3. The chain couples TRBV5-1 to TRBJ1-2; D gene ambiguous. CDR1 is SGHRS and CDR2 is YFSETQ in the germline V gene. The V and J ends lost 0 bases and 2 bases respectively, with 8 bases between them. The CDR3 extends over 14 amino acids. The CDR3 DNA reads TGCGCCAGCAGCTTGGGAGTGGCAAACTATGGCTACACCTTC. This gives the protein CASSLGVANYGYTF.

V is TRBV18 and J is TRBJ2-1; no clear D. From germline, CDR1 is KGHSH and CDR2 LQKENI. Trimming shortened V by 7 bases and J by 2 bases, and 15 bases separated the two germline ends. The CDR3 loop spans 15 amino acids. This CDR3 is CASLMSIRTYNEQFF. CDR3 in DNA: TGTGCCAGCTTGATGTCCATACGAACCTACAATGAGCAGTTCTTC.